This is a list of T cell receptor beta chains from one sample in a study of shared clonotypes between healthy human individuals. Generated by immunoSEQ multiplex PCR, the TCRdb table keeps only in-frame clones and is missing some. The table has 2 million to 2.5 million clones, approximately 93% seen once. Input material: naive CD4+ T cells from PBMCs. These receptor sequences come from a man aged 18 to 30 in good health. Some clones in this sample may be carry-over from other donors' samples. Each CDR3 is given without its conserved first and last residue. A D gene is named only where the DNA matches it firmly. Size values are once, few and many counts, or a class for expanded clones, and some rows have none.

clone_size: few; v_call: TRBV6-4; d_call: TRBD1; cdr3_aa: ASSETGGRAF
clone_size: -; v_call: TRBV6-5; d_call: -; cdr3_aa: ASSYSQLWIAETQY
clone_size: -; v_call: TRBV19; d_call: -; cdr3_aa: ASRPAGIYNEQF
clone_size: -; v_call: TRBV4-1; d_call: -; cdr3_aa: ASSQVVGGKNTGELF
clone_size: -; v_call: TRBV18; d_call: TRBD1; cdr3_aa: ASSLRTGGHTEAF
clone_size: -; v_call: TRBV7-9; d_call: TRBD1; cdr3_aa: ASSPNDRGSYNEQF
clone_size: -; v_call: TRBV7-2; d_call: -; cdr3_aa: ASSQPGREETQY
clone_size: -; v_call: TRBV28; d_call: -; cdr3_aa: ASRGGYTYEQY
clone_size: -; v_call: TRBV2; d_call: -; cdr3_aa: ASKARRSGRSSGNTIY
clone_size: -; v_call: TRBV28; d_call: -; cdr3_aa: AVATGLYNEQF
clone_size: -; v_call: TRBV5-4; d_call: -; cdr3_aa: ASSPSVGAGSSYEQY
clone_size: -; v_call: TRBV4-1; d_call: -; cdr3_aa: ASSPVPKKLTYEQY
clone_size: -; v_call: TRBV9; d_call: -; cdr3_aa: ASSPRPGTKGVDEQY
clone_size: -; v_call: TRBV4-3; d_call: -; cdr3_aa: ASSQGYTRGGYT
clone_size: -; v_call: TRBV6-5; d_call: TRBD1; cdr3_aa: ATTPPYRGVDTQY
clone_size: -; v_call: TRBV5-4; d_call: -; cdr3_aa: ASSLMGPGGEKLF
clone_size: once; v_call: TRBV5-8; d_call: TRBD1; cdr3_aa: ASSSDREAYEQY
clone_size: -; v_call: TRBV21-1; d_call: -; cdr3_aa: ASSTRRPKAGELF
clone_size: -; v_call: TRBV7-2; d_call: -; cdr3_aa: ASSLSGTGFDEQF
clone_size: once; v_call: TRBV6-6; d_call: -; cdr3_aa: ASSQSTLTAPYEQY
clone_size: -; v_call: TRBV28; d_call: -; cdr3_aa: AATGQHNEQF
clone_size: -; v_call: TRBV14; d_call: -; cdr3_aa: ASSQSQLAGELF
clone_size: -; v_call: TRBV6-6; d_call: -; cdr3_aa: ASSYSRTEVYGYT
clone_size: once; v_call: TRBV28; d_call: TRBD1; cdr3_aa: ASSLSGGGQPQH
clone_size: -; v_call: TRBV6-1; d_call: -; cdr3_aa: ASRQGAMTQH
clone_size: -; v_call: TRBV29-1; d_call: -; cdr3_aa: SVEGRGSYNEQF
clone_size: -; v_call: TRBV6-1; d_call: TRBD2; cdr3_aa: ASSGQLAGDTQY
clone_size: -; v_call: TRBV5-1; d_call: -; cdr3_aa: ASSLAMGPEAF
clone_size: -; v_call: TRBV5-1; d_call: -; cdr3_aa: ASSGGSYNEQF
clone_size: -; v_call: TRBV11-2; d_call: -; cdr3_aa: ASSPTFGEQY
clone_size: -; v_call: TRBV28; d_call: -; cdr3_aa: ATTLEAYSNQPQH
clone_size: -; v_call: TRBV5-6; d_call: TRBD1; cdr3_aa: ASSSPYLDRGHGYT